A selection of T cell receptor beta chains follows, all from one sample in a study of T cell responses to AZD1222 COVID-19 vaccine. Clones were read by immunoSEQ multiplex PCR, and TCRdb kept only the in-frame ones, dropping some. The sample yields fewer than 200,000 clones, 80% to 95% seen once. The sequences come from peripheral blood, collected on day 0 of AZD1222 vaccination. These receptors all stem from an adult in good health. The CDR3 runs from the conserved cysteine through the conserved F or W. The order of the fields is clone size, V gene, J gene, D gene, CDR3 protein, CDR3 DNA. D genes are given only for firm matches. Rows give clone size only sometimes, using once, few, many, or a class for an expanded clone.

-	TRBV7-2	TRBJ1-2	-	CASSSTRYSPYGYTF	TGTGCCAGCAGCTCGACCCGTTATTCTCCTTATGGCTACACCTTC
-	TRBV18	TRBJ1-6	-	CASSPGGDNSPLHF	TGTGCCAGCTCACCGGGTGGGGATAATTCACCCCTCCACTTT
-	TRBV14	TRBJ1-2	-	CASSQDVGYTF	TGTGCCAGCAGCCAAGATGTTGGCTACACCTTC
-	TRBV5-6	TRBJ1-5	TRBD1	CASSLARTGWAKEHF	TGTGCCAGCAGCTTGGCCAGGACAGGGTGGGCCAAGGAGCATTTT
-	TRBV18	TRBJ1-2	-	CASSPSVPDGYTF	TGTGCCAGCTCACCATCGGTACCAGATGGCTACACCTTC
-	TRBV30	TRBJ1-5	-	CAWSGGGGNQPQHF	TGTGCCTGGAGTGGGGGAGGGGGCAATCAGCCCCAGCATTTT
-	TRBV7-3	TRBJ2-4	-	CASSRGPVDIQYF	TGTGCCAGCAGCCGGGGCCCAGTTGACATTCAGTACTTC
-	TRBV12-3/TRBV12-4	TRBJ2-7	-	CASGVGATYEQYF	TGTGCCAGCGGGGTGGGGGCCACCTACGAGCAGTACTTC
-	TRBV3-1/TRBV3-2	TRBJ2-2	TRBD2	CASRFGTSNTGELFF	TGTGCCAGTCGGTTCGGGACTAGTAACACCGGGGAGCTGTTTTTT
-	TRBV7-9	TRBJ1-1	-	CASSPALTF	TGTGCCAGCAGCCCCGCTCTTACTTTT
-	TRBV5-8	TRBJ2-5	-	CASSLGGAQAGETQYF	TGTGCCAGCAGCTTGGGAGGGGCCCAGGCCGGAGAGACCCAGTACTTC
once	TRBV4-1	TRBJ2-7	TRBD2	CASSEPGLAFGEQYF	TGCGCCAGCAGCGAGCCGGGACTAGCTTTTGGGGAGCAGTACTTC
once	TRBV6-2/TRBV6-3	TRBJ2-2	-	CASSPPGARWTGELFF	TGTGCCAGCAGTCCGCCCGGGGCCCGTTGGACCGGGGAGCTGTTTTTT
once	TRBV15	TRBJ1-1	-	CATSRDRGYTEAFF	TGTGCCACCAGCAGAGATAGGGGGTACACTGAAGCTTTCTTT
-	TRBV2	TRBJ1-1	-	CASPTGLGAFF	TGTGCCAGCCCCACAGGCTTGGGAGCTTTCTTT
few	TRBV10-3	TRBJ1-2	TRBD1	CAISDRGDYGYTF	TGTGCCATCAGTGACAGGGGGGACTATGGCTACACCTTC
-	TRBV5-8	TRBJ1-4	-	CASSHRRGTNTNEKLFF	TGTGCCAGCAGCCATCGGAGAGGGACCAATACTAATGAAAAACTGTTTTTT
-	TRBV29-1	TRBJ1-1	-	CSVTRTGNTEAFF	TGCAGCGTTACAAGGACGGGAAACACTGAAGCTTTCTTT
-	TRBV5-1	TRBJ1-1	-	CASRFDWVVTEAFF	TGCGCCAGCCGCTTCGATTGGGTGGTCACTGAAGCTTTCTTT
-	TRBV4-1	TRBJ2-1	TRBD2	CASSQGLVINEQFF	TGCGCCAGCAGCCAGGGACTAGTTATCAATGAGCAGTTCTTC
-	TRBV15	TRBJ2-5	TRBD1	CATSKDRVGGETQYF	TGTGCCACCAGCAAAGACAGGGTAGGAGGAGAGACCCAGTACTTC
-	TRBV2	TRBJ1-6	-	CASSEGGTRSPLHF	TGTGCCAGCAGTGAGGGGGGCACGCGGTCACCCCTCCACTTT
-	TRBV3-1/TRBV3-2	TRBJ1-6	-	CASSQGSPLHF	TGTGCCAGCAGCCAAGGGTCACCCCTCCACTTT
-	TRBV3-1/TRBV3-2	TRBJ1-6	TRBD1	CASSQRGQGDSPLHF	TGTGCCAGCAGTCAACGGGGACAGGGAGATTCACCCCTCCACTTT
once	TRBV9	TRBJ1-2	-	CASSVDGDGYTF	TGTGCCAGCAGCGTAGACGGGGATGGCTACACCTTC
-	TRBV29-1	TRBJ2-5	-	CSVVKALQETQYF	TGCAGCGTTGTGAAGGCCCTCCAAGAGACCCAGTACTTC
-	TRBV30	TRBJ1-3	-	CAWSVGRSGNTIYF	TGTGCCTGGAGTGTTGGCCGCTCTGGAAACACCATATATTTT
-	TRBV4-3	TRBJ1-5	-	CASSQDSHQPQHF	TGCGCCAGCAGCCAAGACAGCCATCAGCCCCAGCATTTT
-	TRBV20-1	TRBJ2-5	TRBD2	CSVGREETQYF	TGCAGTGTGGGGCGGGAGGAGACCCAGTACTTC
-	TRBV7-2	TRBJ2-3	TRBD2	CASSLFAGGSTDTQYF	TGTGCCAGCAGCTTATTCGCGGGGGGCAGCACAGATACGCAGTATTTT
-	TRBV6-6	TRBJ2-7	TRBD2	CASRTSEHEQYF	TGTGCCAGCAGGACTAGCGAACACGAGCAGTACTTC
few	TRBV12-3/TRBV12-4	TRBJ1-2	-	CASSPGGGYTF	TGTGCCAGCAGTCCCGGAGGGGGCTACACCTTC
-	TRBV27	TRBJ1-5	-	CASSSSRVQPQHF	TGTGCCAGCAGTTCCTCCAGGGTCCAGCCCCAGCATTTT
-	TRBV4-1	TRBJ2-2	TRBD1	CASSQDGVWQGDHGELFF	TGCGCCAGCAGCCAAGATGGGGTTTGGCAGGGGGATCACGGGGAGCTGTTTTTT
-	TRBV7-6	TRBJ2-6	-	CASSSRRSGVGNVLTF	TGTGCCAGCAGCTCAAGGAGGTCGGGGGTTGGCAACGTCCTGACTTTC
-	TRBV4-3	TRBJ1-6	-	CASSQDNSNLNSPLHF	TGCGCCAGCAGCCAAGACAACAGCAATTTAAATTCACCCCTCCACTTT
-	TRBV6-1	TRBJ2-3	TRBD2	CASSDRGGARTDTQYF	TGTGCCAGCAGTGATCGGGGGGGGGCTCGGACAGATACGCAGTATTTT
-	TRBV19	TRBJ1-2	-	CASTGTEGPVWRYIGYTF	TGTGCCAGTACAGGGACGGAGGGCCCAGTTTGGAGGTACATTGGCTACACCTTC
-	TRBV3-1/TRBV3-2	TRBJ1-2	-	CASSDGALYGYTF	TGTGCCAGCAGCGACGGAGCCCTCTATGGCTACACCTTC
-	TRBV9	TRBJ2-7	TRBD1	CASSSLDRGYEQYF	TGTGCCAGCAGCTCATTGGACAGGGGCTACGAGCAGTACTTC
-	TRBV3-1/TRBV3-2	TRBJ2-7	TRBD1	CASSQQGATYEQYF	TGTGCCAGCAGCCAACAGGGGGCTACCTACGAGCAGTACTTC
-	TRBV7-8	TRBJ2-7	-	CASKIRGSYEQYF	TGTGCCAGCAAAATCAGGGGCTCCTACGAGCAGTACTTC
-	TRBV4-1	TRBJ1-2	-	CASSQDRDYYGYTF	TGCGCCAGCAGCCAAGACAGGGACTACTATGGCTACACCTTC
-	TRBV3-1/TRBV3-2	TRBJ2-1	TRBD2	CASTLAGVYNEQFF	TGTGCCAGCACCCTAGCGGGGGTTTACAATGAGCAGTTCTTC
-	TRBV14	TRBJ2-3	TRBD2	CASSQKRGGLSTDTQYF	TGTGCCAGCAGCCAGAAGCGGGGGGGCCTTAGCACAGATACGCAGTATTTT
-	TRBV5-1	TRBJ2-3	-	CASSSRGSTDTQYF	TGCGCCAGCAGCTCCCGCGGCAGCACAGATACGCAGTATTTT
-	TRBV5-1	TRBJ1-5	TRBD1	CASSPGQGGSQPQHF	TGCGCCAGCAGCCCTGGACAGGGAGGGAGTCAGCCCCAGCATTTT
-	TRBV3-1/TRBV3-2	TRBJ1-6	-	CASSQQGGRNSPLHF	TGTGCCAGCAGCCAGCAGGGAGGTAGAAATTCACCCCTCCACTTT
once	TRBV30	TRBJ1-3	-	CALTYSGNTIYF	TGTGCCTTGACCTACTCTGGAAACACCATATATTTT
-	TRBV6-5	TRBJ1-1	TRBD1	CASRGDGRGHGEAFF	TGTGCCAGCAGGGGGGATGGCAGGGGGCATGGTGAAGCTTTCTTT
-	TRBV11-1	TRBJ2-7	-	CASSLAGSVYEQYF	TGTGCCAGCAGCTTAGCAGGGTCGGTGTACGAGCAGTACTTC
-	TRBV3-1/TRBV3-2	TRBJ1-5	-	CASSRQINQPQHF	TGTGCCAGCAGCCGTCAGATAAATCAGCCCCAGCATTTT
-	TRBV7-6	TRBJ2-3	-	CASSPPVLGGAGTQYF	TGTGCCAGCAGTCCCCCGGTGTTGGGGGGGGCGGGTACGCAGTATTTT
-	TRBV2	TRBJ2-5	TRBD1	CASSEQGVRETQYF	TGTGCCAGCAGTGAACAGGGGGTACGGGAGACCCAGTACTTC
-	TRBV6-5	TRBJ1-5	-	CASSYSQAQPQHF	TGTGCCAGCAGTTACTCACAGGCTCAGCCCCAGCATTTT
-	TRBV18	TRBJ2-7	-	CASSPPGGYEQYF	TGTGCCAGCTCACCACCGGGGGGCTACGAGCAGTACTTC
-	TRBV6-5	TRBJ2-1	TRBD2	CASSWLAGEGEQFF	TGTGCCAGCAGTTGGCTAGCGGGGGAAGGTGAGCAGTTCTTC
-	TRBV2	TRBJ1-4	-	CASSEGGIGNEKLFF	TGTGCCAGCAGTGAAGGGGGCATAGGTAATGAAAAACTGTTTTTT